Below are 4 T cell receptor beta chains sequenced from a single sample in a study of technical replicates of blood from a handful of donors. The repertoire was sequenced with immunoSEQ multiplex PCR; TCRdb's copy has only in-frame clones and lacks some. The sample records 45,000 to 55,000 clones, about 93% being singletons. Sequencing was carried out using T cells isolated from PBMCs. All receptors come from a human donor in good health.

Here the CDR3 reads CASSNDVAGTYNEQFF. CDR3 sequence (DNA): TGTGCCAGCAGTAACGATGTAGCGGGTACCTACAATGAGCAGTTCTTC. The rearrangement uses TRBV5-6 and TRBJ2-1, with 7 bases fitting TRBD2. Germline V gives CDR1 SGHDT, CDR2 YYEEEE. Losses at the gene ends were 5 bases for V and 2 bases for J; bases not matched to a gene: 10. The CDR3 is 16 amino acids.

The genes are TRBV6-5 and TRBJ2-2, with 9 positions matching TRBD2. Trimming took 2 bases from V and 6 from J; bases not matched to a gene: 1. This CDR3 has 14 amino acids. Per germline, CDR1 MNHEY and CDR2 SVGAGI. This CDR3 reads CASSYAGGSGELFF. In DNA, the CDR3 is TGTGCCAGCAGTTACGCGGGGGGGTCCGGGGAGCTGTTTTTT.

The chain couples TRBV5-1 to TRBJ1-2; 9 nucleotides align to TRBD1. Germline V lookup: CDR1 SGHRS, CDR2 YFSETQ. Trimming cost V 8 bases and J 2 bases; bases outside gene matches: 31. The CDR3 sequence is 22 residues long. The DNA of the CDR3 is TGCGCCAGGAAAAAGGTATACCTCCCCCGGGACAGGGTTCCCGGGGGCAACTATGGCTACACCTTC. This codes for CARKKVYLPRDRVPGGNYGYTF.

The chain recombines TRBV6-5 with TRBJ2-7, with D possibly matching TRBD1 (6 bases). Germline V gene data show CDR1 as MNHEY and CDR2 as SVGAGI. The V end was cut by 5 bases, the J end by 3 bases, with 17 bases between. The CDR3 has 15 amino acids. The CDR3 is CASSSPGQSLYEQYF. In nucleotides, the CDR3 is TGTGCCAGCAGTAGCCCGGGACAAAGCCTCTACGAGCAGTACTTC.